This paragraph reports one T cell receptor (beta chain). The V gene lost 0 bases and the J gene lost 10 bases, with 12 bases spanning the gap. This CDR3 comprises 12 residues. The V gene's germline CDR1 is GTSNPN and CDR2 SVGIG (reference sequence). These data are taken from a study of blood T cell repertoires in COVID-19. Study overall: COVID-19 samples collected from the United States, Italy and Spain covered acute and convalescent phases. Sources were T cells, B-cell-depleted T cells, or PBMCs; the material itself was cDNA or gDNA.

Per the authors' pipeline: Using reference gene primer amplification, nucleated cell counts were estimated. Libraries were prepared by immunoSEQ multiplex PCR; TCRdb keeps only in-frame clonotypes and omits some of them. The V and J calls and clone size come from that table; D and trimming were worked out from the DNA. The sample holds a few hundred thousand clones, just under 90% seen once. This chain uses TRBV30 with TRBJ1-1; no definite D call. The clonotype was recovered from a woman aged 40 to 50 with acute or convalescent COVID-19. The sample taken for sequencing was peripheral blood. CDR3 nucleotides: TGTGCCTGGAGTGTACGAAATACGGGAGCTTTCTTT. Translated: CAWSVRNTGAFF. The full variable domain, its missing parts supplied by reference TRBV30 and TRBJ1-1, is SQTIHQWPATLVQPVGSPLSLECTVEGTSNPNLYWYRQAAGRGLQLLFYSVGIGQISSEVPQNLSASRPQDRQFILSSKKLLLSDSGFYLCAWSVRNTGAFFGQGTRLTVV.